This T cell receptor beta chain was obtained from a study of cytomegalovirus exposure and HLA in healthy donors. Study findings and constraints: In vitro data verified a few CMV-associated chains as specific for CMV antigens.

The V end was cut by 3 bases, the J end by 3 bases, with 11 bases between. The V gene's germline CDR1 is SNHLY and CDR2 FYNNEI. The CDR3 loop spans 14 amino acids. A remark on this clone: As yet, its antigen is unknown.

60 Vbeta and 13 Jbeta primers were used in PCR. Method: immunoSEQ multiplex PCR; TCRdb's copy keeps in-frame clones and lacks some. The profile covers around 190,000 clones, with around three quarters appearing a single time and 0.69% taken by the ten largest. The clonotype was recovered from a woman aged 40 to 55 in good health and CMV-seronegative. The chain uses TRBV2 and TRBJ1-2; no definite D call. The specimen sequenced was PBMCs. The CDR3 protein is CASSEGRDDYGYTF. CDR3 in DNA: TGTGCCAGCAGTGAGGGGAGAGACGACTATGGCTACACCTTC.